Following are 28 T cell receptor beta chains from one sample sequenced in a study of blood T cell repertoires in COVID-19. Sequenced by immunoSEQ multiplex PCR; TCRdb stores in-frame clones only, minus some. The sample lists 250,000 to 300,000 clones, approximately 86% occurring once. The sample consisted of peripheral blood. Receptors were obtained from a woman between 65 and 79 years old with COVID-19, enrolled during active disease.

The chain recombines TRBV12-3 or TRBV12-4 with TRBJ1-1; no clear D gene. CDR3 size: 13 residues. Trimming removed 5 bases from V and 7 bases from J, with 14 bases in between. This CDR3 reads CASSPSVGSEAFF. In nucleotides, the CDR3 is TGTGCCAGCAGTCCCAGCGTTGGGAGTGAAGCTTTCTTT.

The V and J genes are TRBV19 and TRBJ1-2, with a weak D call TRBD1 (5 bases). CDR3 length equals 14 residues. Trimming stripped 4 bases from V and 8 bases from J, with 17 bases between. Germline CDR1 LNHDA, CDR2 SQIVND (reference sequence). CDR3 loop: CASSTTGDLKGYTF. CDR3 DNA sequence: TGTGCCAGTAGTACGACGGGGGACCTTAAGGGCTACACCTTC.

V is TRBV27 and J is TRBJ1-2, with 8 positions matching TRBD1. The V and J ends lost 5 bases and 4 bases, in that order; junction bases with no gene match: 3. Germline CDR1 MNHEY, CDR2 SMNVEV (reference sequence). This CDR3 is built from 13 residues. The CDR3 DNA reads as TGTGCCAGCAGTGGACAGGGATCCTATGGCTACACCTTC. This encodes CASSGQGSYGYTF.

A remark on this clone: The DNA is omitted, as the CDR3 cannot be located on it reliably, and the CDR3 follows TCRdb's listing. The rearrangement uses TRBV12-2 and TRBJ1-2; the table's D gene call, TRBD1, was not cross checked with the DNA. TRBV12-2 is listed as a pseudogene. The CDR3 sequence runs 16 residues, both termini included. The CDR3 loop reads CASRRWGQGIDYGYTF.

The rearrangement links TRBV19 to TRBJ1-6, with 7 bases lining up with TRBD1. The CDR3 is 14 residues long. V shed 4 bases, J shed 8 bases, and the junction held 5 bases outside the gene matches. Germline loops: CDR1 LNHDA, CDR2 SQIVND (reference sequence). The CDR3 here is CASSTGGLDSPLHF. The CDR3 region has the DNA TGTGCCAGTAGTACAGGGGGTCTTGATTCACCCCTCCACTTT.

V is TRBV7-3 and J is TRBJ1-3; 9 nucleotides agree with TRBD1. The germline gives CDR1 SGHTA, CDR2 FQGTGA. J lost 0 bases, V lost 5 bases, and 5 bases had no gene match. This CDR3 has 16 amino acids. In nucleotides, the CDR3 is TGTGCCAGCAGCAAGACGGACAGGGGCTCTGGAAACACCATATATTTT. It translates to CASSKTDRGSGNTIYF.

This clone was counted only a few times. The V and J genes are TRBV4-3 and TRBJ2-2; 10 nucleotides agree with TRBD2. The V and J ends lost 1 base and 2 bases, in that order; junction bases with no gene match: 10. The CDR3 runs to 19 residues. In germline, CDR1 is LGHNA, CDR2 YSLEER. The CDR3 region is CASSQGPSGGDVNTGELFF. The CDR3 nucleotides read TGCGCCAGCAGCCAAGGACCTAGCGGGGGTGACGTAAACACCGGGGAGCTGTTTTTT.

V and J are TRBV7-3 and TRBJ2-1; TRBD2 aligns across 9 bases. The J segment lost 1 base and the V segment lost 5 bases, leaving 6 bases of the junction unmatched. CDR1 SGHTA and CDR2 FQGTGA come from the germline V gene. The CDR3 consists of 16 residues. Written as DNA, the CDR3 is TGTGCCAGCAGCCAGGAACTAGCGGGTTCCTACAATGAGCAGTTCTTC. It is translated as CASSQELAGSYNEQFF.

This chain connects TRBV24-1 to TRBJ1-2; D gene unclear. Germline V gene sequence: CDR1 KGHDR, CDR2 SFDVKD. Trimming stripped 3 bases from V and 1 base from J, with 8 bases between. CDR3 length: 14 amino acids. The CDR3 DNA is TGTGCCACCAGTGATCACTATTTTAACTATGGCTACACCTTC. It is translated as CATSDHYFNYGYTF.

This sequence joins TRBV28 and TRBJ1-2, with D maybe TRBD1 (5 bases). Germline CDR1 reads MDHEN; CDR2 reads SYDVKM. This CDR3 has 13 residues. V gave up 6 bases and J gave up 6 bases, with 14 bases separating them. CDR3 sequence reads: CASSPEGRDGYTF. CDR3 coding DNA: TGTGCCAGCAGCCCAGAGGGGAGGGATGGCTACACCTTC.

The chain carries TRBV2 and TRBJ1-1; D may be TRBD1 (5 bases). There are 13 residues in the CDR3. Germline CDR1 SNHLY, CDR2 FYNNEI. Deletions cut 4 bases from V and 5 bases from J, with 11 bases between. The CDR3: CASSGGVATEAFF. DNA for the CDR3: TGTGCCAGCAGTGGGGGCGTGGCTACTGAAGCTTTCTTT.

This rearrangement joins TRBV24-1 to TRBJ2-1; D may be TRBD1 (5 bases). The CDR3 length is 15 residues. V gave up 0 bases and J gave up 0 bases, with 5 bases separating them. The germline V gene has CDR1 KGHDR and CDR2 SFDVKD. The CDR3 loop is CATSDLDSSYNEQFF. CDR3 bases: TGTGCCACCAGTGATTTGGACAGCTCCTACAATGAGCAGTTCTTC.

This chain connects TRBV5-8 to TRBJ2-7, with 7 bases fitting TRBD1. Germline CDR1 is SGHTS and CDR2 is YDEGEE. The CDR3 runs to 14 residues. The trim removed 4 bases at V and 0 bases at J, leaving 4 bases unmatched. This chain's CDR3 is CASSPWDSSYEQYF. The CDR3 DNA follows: TGTGCCAGCAGCCCCTGGGACAGCTCCTACGAGCAGTACTTC.

The chain couples TRBV19 to TRBJ2-3; tentatively, D is TRBD2 (5 bases). The V gene's germline CDR1 is LNHDA and CDR2 SQIVND (reference sequence). Trimming removed 4 bases at V and 6 bases at J, with 11 bases between. The CDR3 sequence is 13 residues long. DNA of the CDR3: TGTGCCAGTAGTACCCGACTATTTGATACGCAGTATTTT. Its translation is CASSTRLFDTQYF.

The chain links TRBV29-1 to TRBJ1-2, with a possible D match to TRBD1 (6 bases). V was clipped by 5 bases and J by 7 bases, with 11 bases between them. The CDR3 runs 11 residues. The germline V gene has CDR1 SQVTM and CDR2 ANQGSEA. CDR3 nucleotides: TGCAGCGTTCCACAGGGTGGTGGCTACACCTTC. It encodes CSVPQGGGYTF.

This chain links TRBV5-1 with TRBJ2-2; a possible D gene is TRBD2 (5 bases). This CDR3 has 16 residues. Germline CDR1 and CDR2: SGHRS and YFSETQ. V dropped 4 bases and J dropped 8 bases, with 21 bases sitting between them. The CDR3 here is CASSPDPPDSIGELFF. DNA of the CDR3: TGCGCCAGCAGCCCGGATCCCCCGGACTCGATTGGGGAGCTGTTTTTT.

V is TRBV25-1 and J is TRBJ2-1; no definite D call. V was trimmed by 5 bases and J by 0 bases, leaving 11 bases between them. The CDR3 loop spans 15 amino acids. In germline, CDR1 is MGHDK, CDR2 SYGVNS. The CDR3 coding sequence is TGTGCCAGCAGTCTAACCTCGAGCTCCTACAATGAGCAGTTCTTC. Translating it yields CASSLTSSSYNEQFF. The whole variable domain, filled in from reference TRBV25-1 and TRBJ2-1, reads EADIYQTPRYLVIGTGKKITLECSQTMGHDKMYWYQQDPGMELHLIHYSYGVNSTEKGDLSSESTVSRIRTEHFPLTLESARPSHTSQYLCASSLTSSSYNEQFFGPGTRLTVL.

Here the CDR3 reads CATPPGNEQFF. Here the CDR3 DNA reads TGTGCCACCCCCCCGGGGAATGAGCAGTTCTTC. J is TRBJ2-1 and V is TRBV6-5, with D possibly TRBD2 on 5 matching bases. V was clipped by 10 bases and J by 7 bases, with 11 bases between them. Germline V gene data show CDR1 as MNHEY and CDR2 as SVGAGI. The CDR3 has 11 residues.

The CDR3 sequence: CAWTAGGYRSTDTQYF. In DNA form, the CDR3 reads TGTGCCTGGACGGCGGGGGGGTATCGTAGCACAGATACGCAGTATTTT. The V and J genes are TRBV30 and TRBJ2-3, with 9 bases identical to TRBD2. The CDR3 runs 16 residues. V was pared by 4 bases and J by 0 bases, with 8 bases of the junction left unmatched. From germline, CDR1 is GTSNPN and CDR2 SVGIG (reference sequence).

This clone was seen just once. The V gene is TRBV4-1, the J gene TRBJ2-7; D is possibly TRBD2 (6 bases). The CDR3 runs 15 residues. From germline, CDR1 is MGHRA and CDR2 YSYEKL. Trimming took off 3 bases at V and 1 base at J, with 13 bases between the two ends. CDR3 sequence reads: CASSHTRDSSYEQYF. The CDR3 coding sequence is TGCGCCAGCAGCCACACGAGGGACTCTTCCTACGAGCAGTACTTC.

The chain is built from TRBV7-8 and TRBJ2-5, with D perhaps matching TRBD1 (5 bases). Per germline, CDR1 SGHVS and CDR2 FQNEAQ. V lost 5 bases, J lost 5 bases, and 15 bases lay in between. CDR3 length equals 14 residues. The DNA of the CDR3 is TGTGCCAGCAGCCAACTCGACAGATGGGAGACCCAGTACTTC. This gives the protein CASSQLDRWETQYF.

The chain employs TRBV19 and TRBJ2-3, with TRBD2 identical over 9 bases. Germline CDR1 is LNHDA and CDR2 is SQIVND (reference sequence). This CDR3 region has 13 residues. V trimming: 7 bases; J trimming: 4 bases; junction bases outside the gene matches: 3. CDR3 region: CASNGGGADTQYF. CDR3 nucleotides: TGTGCCAGTAACGGCGGGGGGGCAGATACGCAGTATTTT.

V and J are TRBV7-9 and TRBJ1-1; tentatively, D is TRBD1 (5 bases). Germline lookup yields CDR1 SEHNR and CDR2 FQNEAQ (reference sequence). Trimming left V 5 bases short and J 3 bases short, with 16 bases between. CDR3 length equals 15 residues. CDR3 DNA sequence: TGTGCCAGCAGCGACGACGCATGGGGGGACACTGAAGCTTTCTTT. Its protein product is CASSDDAWGDTEAFF.

The chain combines TRBV7-5 with TRBJ1-2. TRBV7-5 is shown as a pseudogene. The CDR3 loop spans 16 amino acids. The CDR3 coding sequence is TGTGCCAGAAGCTTAGGCGGCAGCGGAGCTAACTATGGCTACACCTTC. Protein product: CARSLGGSGANYGYTF.

The chain joins TRBV4-1 to TRBJ2-7; TRBD2 aligns across 11 bases. The germline gives CDR1 MGHRA, CDR2 YSYEKL. V shed 4 bases and J 7 bases; nucleotides not matched to a gene: 15. The CDR3 loop spans 17 amino acids. CDR3 protein: CASSPIAVLAGAGEQYF. The CDR3 DNA follows: TGCGCCAGCAGCCCTATTGCGGTACTAGCGGGGGCGGGGGAGCAGTACTTC.

The chain uses TRBV7-2 and TRBJ1-3, with no clear D. Trimming took off 2 bases at V and 0 bases at J, with 5 bases between the two ends. Looked up from germline, CDR1 is SGHTA and CDR2 is FQGNSA. The CDR3 has 14 amino acids. In DNA form, the CDR3 reads TGTGCCAGCAGCTTAACAAGCTCTGGAAACACCATATATTTT. Protein: CASSLTSSGNTIYF.

The chain carries TRBV2 and TRBJ2-7; TRBD1 matches 7 bases. Germline trimming cut 8 bases from V and 2 bases from J; bases unmatched to any gene: 6. This CDR3 spans 13 amino acids. Germline loops: CDR1 SNHLY, CDR2 FYNNEI. The DNA of the CDR3 is TGTGCCAGCCTAACAGGGGTCCCCTACGAGCAGTACTTC. Protein product: CASLTGVPYEQYF.

The rearrangement joins TRBV5-1 to TRBJ2-5; tentatively, D is TRBD2 (6 bases). Trimming took 0 bases from V and 1 from J, leaving 13 bases between them. The germline V gene has CDR1 SGHRS and CDR2 YFSETQ. This CDR3 comprises 16 residues. CDR3 loop: CASSLGSSVLQETQYF. In DNA form, the CDR3 reads TGCGCCAGCAGCTTGGGGTCTAGCGTTCTCCAAGAGACCCAGTACTTC.